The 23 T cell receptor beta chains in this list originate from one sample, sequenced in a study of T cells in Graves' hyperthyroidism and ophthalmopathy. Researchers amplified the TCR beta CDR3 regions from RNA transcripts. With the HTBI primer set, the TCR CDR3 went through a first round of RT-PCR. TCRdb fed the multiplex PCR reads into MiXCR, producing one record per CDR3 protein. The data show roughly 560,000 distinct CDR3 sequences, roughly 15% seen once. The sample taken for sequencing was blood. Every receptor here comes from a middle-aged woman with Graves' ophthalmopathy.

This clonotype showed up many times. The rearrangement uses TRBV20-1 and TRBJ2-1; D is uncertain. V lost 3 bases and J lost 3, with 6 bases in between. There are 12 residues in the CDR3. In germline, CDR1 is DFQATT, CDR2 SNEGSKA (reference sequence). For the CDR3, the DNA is TGCAGTGCTAGGGGCTACTACAATGAGCAGTTCTTC. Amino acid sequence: CSARGYYNEQFF.

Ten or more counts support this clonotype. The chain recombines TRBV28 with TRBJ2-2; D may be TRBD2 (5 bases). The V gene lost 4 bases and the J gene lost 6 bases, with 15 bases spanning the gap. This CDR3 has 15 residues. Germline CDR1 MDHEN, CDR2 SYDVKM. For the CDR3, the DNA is TGTGCCAGCAGTTCTCCGGGATCGCGGGCCGGGGAGCTGTTTTTT. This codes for CASSSPGSRAGELFF.

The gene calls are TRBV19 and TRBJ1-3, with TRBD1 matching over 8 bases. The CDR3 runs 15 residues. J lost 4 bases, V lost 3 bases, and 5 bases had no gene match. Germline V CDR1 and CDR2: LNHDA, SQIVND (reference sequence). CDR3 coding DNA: TGTGCCAGTAGTATCACAGGGGGGCCCGGAAACACCATATATTTT. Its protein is CASSITGGPGNTIYF.

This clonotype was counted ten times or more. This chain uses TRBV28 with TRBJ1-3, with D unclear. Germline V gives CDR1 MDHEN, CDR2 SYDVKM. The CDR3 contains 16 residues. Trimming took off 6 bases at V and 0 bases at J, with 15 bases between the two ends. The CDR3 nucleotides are TGTGCCAGCAGCCCCGCAACTCATAGCTCTGGAAACACCATATATTTT. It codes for CASSPATHSSGNTIYF.

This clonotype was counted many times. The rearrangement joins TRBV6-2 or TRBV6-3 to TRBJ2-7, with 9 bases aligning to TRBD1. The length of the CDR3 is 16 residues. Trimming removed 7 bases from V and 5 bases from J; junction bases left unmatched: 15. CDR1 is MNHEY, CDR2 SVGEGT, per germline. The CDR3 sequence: CASTLQGAEVGDEQYF. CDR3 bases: TGTGCCAGCACCTTACAGGGGGCTGAAGTTGGAGACGAGCAGTACTTC.

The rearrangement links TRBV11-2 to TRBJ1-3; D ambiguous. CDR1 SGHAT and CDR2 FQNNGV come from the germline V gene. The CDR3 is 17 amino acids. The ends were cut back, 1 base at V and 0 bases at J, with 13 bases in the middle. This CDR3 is CASSLVTGDLSGNTIYF. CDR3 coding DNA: TGTGCCAGCAGCTTAGTAACGGGAGACCTCTCTGGAAACACCATATATTTT.

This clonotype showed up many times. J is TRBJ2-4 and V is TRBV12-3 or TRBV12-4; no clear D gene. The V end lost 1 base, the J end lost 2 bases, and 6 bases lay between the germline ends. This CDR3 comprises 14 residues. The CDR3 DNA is TGTGCCAGCAGTTTAGGGGCATCCAAAAACATTCAGTACTTC. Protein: CASSLGASKNIQYF.

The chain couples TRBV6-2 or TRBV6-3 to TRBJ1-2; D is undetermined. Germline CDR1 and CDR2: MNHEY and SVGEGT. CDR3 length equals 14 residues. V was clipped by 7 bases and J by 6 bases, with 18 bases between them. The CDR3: CASNDPGRDHGYTF. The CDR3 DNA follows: TGTGCCAGCAATGACCCTGGGCGGGATCATGGCTACACCTTC.

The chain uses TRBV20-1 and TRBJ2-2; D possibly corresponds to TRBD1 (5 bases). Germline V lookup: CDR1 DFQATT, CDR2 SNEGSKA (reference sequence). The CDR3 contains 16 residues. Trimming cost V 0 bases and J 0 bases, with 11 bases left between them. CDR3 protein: CSARELDRANTGELFF. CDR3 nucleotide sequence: TGCAGTGCTAGAGAACTTGACAGAGCGAACACCGGGGAGCTGTTTTTT.

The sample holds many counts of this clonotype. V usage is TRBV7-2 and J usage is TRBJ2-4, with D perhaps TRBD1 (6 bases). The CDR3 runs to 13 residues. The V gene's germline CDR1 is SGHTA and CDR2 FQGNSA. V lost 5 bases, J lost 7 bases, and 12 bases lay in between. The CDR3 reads CASSPIQGNIQYF. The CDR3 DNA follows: TGTGCCAGCAGCCCCATCCAGGGGAACATTCAGTACTTC.

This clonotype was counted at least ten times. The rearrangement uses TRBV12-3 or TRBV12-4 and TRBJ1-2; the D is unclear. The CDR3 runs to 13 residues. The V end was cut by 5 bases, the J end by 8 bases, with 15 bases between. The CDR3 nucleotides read TGTGCCAGCAGTACATCGAGCAGCTGGGGCTACACCTTC. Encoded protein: CASSTSSSWGYTF.

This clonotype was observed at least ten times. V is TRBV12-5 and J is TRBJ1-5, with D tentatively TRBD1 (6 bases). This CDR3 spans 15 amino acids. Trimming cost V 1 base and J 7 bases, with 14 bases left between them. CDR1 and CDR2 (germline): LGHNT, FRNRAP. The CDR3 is CASGLDLAGEQPQHF. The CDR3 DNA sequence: TGTGCTAGTGGTTTGGATTTGGCAGGGGAACAGCCCCAGCATTTT. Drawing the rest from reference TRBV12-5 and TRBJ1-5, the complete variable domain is DARVTQTPRHKVTEMGQEVTMRCQPILGHNTVFWYRQTMMQGLELLAYFRNRAPLDDSGMPKDRFSAEMPDATLATLKIQPSEPRDSAVYFCASGLDLAGEQPQHFGDGTRLSIL.

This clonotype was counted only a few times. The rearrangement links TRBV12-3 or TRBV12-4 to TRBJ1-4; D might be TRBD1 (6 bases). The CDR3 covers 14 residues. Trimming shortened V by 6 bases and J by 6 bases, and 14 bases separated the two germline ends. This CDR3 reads CASRPTGGHEKLFF. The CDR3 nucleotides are TGTGCCAGCAGGCCGACAGGTGGGCATGAAAAACTGTTTTTT.

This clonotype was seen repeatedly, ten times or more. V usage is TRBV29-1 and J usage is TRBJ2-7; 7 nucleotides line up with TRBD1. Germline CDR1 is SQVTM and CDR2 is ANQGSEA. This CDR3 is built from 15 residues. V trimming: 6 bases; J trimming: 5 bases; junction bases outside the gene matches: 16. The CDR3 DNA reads TGCAGCGTCCCCAAGCGAGGGGGCGCCGGGAACGAGCAGTACTTC. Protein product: CSVPKRGGAGNEQYF.

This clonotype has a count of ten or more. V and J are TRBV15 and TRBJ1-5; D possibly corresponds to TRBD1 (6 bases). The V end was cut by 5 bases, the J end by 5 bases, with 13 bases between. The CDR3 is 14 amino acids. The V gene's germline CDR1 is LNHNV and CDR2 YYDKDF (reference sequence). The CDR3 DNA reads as TGTGCCACCAGCCTCAACAGGGTCCATCAGCCCCAGCATTTT. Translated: CATSLNRVHQPQHF.

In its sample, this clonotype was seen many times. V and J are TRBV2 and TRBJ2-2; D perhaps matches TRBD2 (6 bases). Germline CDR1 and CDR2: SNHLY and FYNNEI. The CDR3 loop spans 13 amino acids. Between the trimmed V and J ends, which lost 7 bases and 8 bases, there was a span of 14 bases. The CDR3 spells CASTAWREGELFF. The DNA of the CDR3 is TGTGCCAGCACCGCCTGGAGGGAGGGGGAGCTGTTTTTT. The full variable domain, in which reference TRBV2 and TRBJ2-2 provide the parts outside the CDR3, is EPEVTQTPSHQVTQMGQEVILRCVPISNHLYFYWYRQILGQKVEFLVSFYNNEISEKSEIFDDQFSVERPDGSNFTLKIRSTKLEDSAMYFCASTAWREGELFFGEGSRLTVL.

CDR3 sequence (DNA): TGTGCCAGCAGCTTAGTGGCAGACTCCTACCAAGAGACCCAGTACTTC. Protein: CASSLVADSYQETQYF. The V and J genes are TRBV7-2 and TRBJ2-5; D uncertain. Between the trimmed V and J ends, which lost 1 base and 0 bases, there was a span of 12 bases. Germline CDR1 reads SGHTA; CDR2 reads FQGNSA. This CDR3 comprises 16 residues.

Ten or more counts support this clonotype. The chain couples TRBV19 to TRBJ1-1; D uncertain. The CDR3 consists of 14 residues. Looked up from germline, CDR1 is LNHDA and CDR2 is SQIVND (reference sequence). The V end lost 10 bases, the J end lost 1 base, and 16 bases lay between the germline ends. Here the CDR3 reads CATQPLSANTEAFF. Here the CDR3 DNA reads TGTGCCACTCAACCTCTCTCAGCGAACACTGAAGCTTTCTTT.

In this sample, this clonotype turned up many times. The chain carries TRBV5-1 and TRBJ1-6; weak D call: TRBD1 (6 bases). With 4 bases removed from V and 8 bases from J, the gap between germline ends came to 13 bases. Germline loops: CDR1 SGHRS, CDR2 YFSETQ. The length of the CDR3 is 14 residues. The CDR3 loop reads CASSPGQTDSPLHF. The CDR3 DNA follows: TGCGCCAGCAGCCCCGGACAGACTGATTCACCCCTCCACTTT.

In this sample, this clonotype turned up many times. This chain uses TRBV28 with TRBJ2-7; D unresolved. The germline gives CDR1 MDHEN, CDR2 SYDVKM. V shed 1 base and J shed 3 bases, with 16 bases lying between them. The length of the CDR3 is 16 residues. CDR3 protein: CASSLSSGRTYYEQYF. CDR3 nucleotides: TGTGCCAGCAGTTTATCGTCTGGGCGAACTTACTACGAGCAGTACTTC.

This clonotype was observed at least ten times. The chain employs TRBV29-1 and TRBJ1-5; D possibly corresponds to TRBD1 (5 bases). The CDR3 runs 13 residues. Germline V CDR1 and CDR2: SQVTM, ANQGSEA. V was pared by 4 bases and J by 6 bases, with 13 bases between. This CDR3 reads CSVGPSGTQPQHF. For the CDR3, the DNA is TGCAGCGTTGGGCCGTCGGGGACTCAGCCCCAGCATTTT.

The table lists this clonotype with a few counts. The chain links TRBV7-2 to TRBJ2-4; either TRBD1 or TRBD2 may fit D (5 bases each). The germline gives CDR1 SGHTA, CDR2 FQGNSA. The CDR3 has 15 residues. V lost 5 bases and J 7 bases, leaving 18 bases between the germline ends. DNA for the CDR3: TGTGCCAGCAGCGTTACGGGAACTAGGGACAACATTCAGTACTTC. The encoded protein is CASSVTGTRDNIQYF.

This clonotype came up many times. CDR3 in amino acids: CASSPQVVAGKETQYF. The CDR3 DNA follows: TGTGCCAGCAGTCCCCAGGTGGTAGCGGGGAAAGAGACCCAGTACTTC. The V and J genes are TRBV28 and TRBJ2-5, with 8 bases matching TRBD2. The CDR3 runs to 16 residues. Germline trimming cut 5 bases from V and 3 bases from J; bases unmatched to any gene: 11. Germline V CDR1 and CDR2: MDHEN, SYDVKM.